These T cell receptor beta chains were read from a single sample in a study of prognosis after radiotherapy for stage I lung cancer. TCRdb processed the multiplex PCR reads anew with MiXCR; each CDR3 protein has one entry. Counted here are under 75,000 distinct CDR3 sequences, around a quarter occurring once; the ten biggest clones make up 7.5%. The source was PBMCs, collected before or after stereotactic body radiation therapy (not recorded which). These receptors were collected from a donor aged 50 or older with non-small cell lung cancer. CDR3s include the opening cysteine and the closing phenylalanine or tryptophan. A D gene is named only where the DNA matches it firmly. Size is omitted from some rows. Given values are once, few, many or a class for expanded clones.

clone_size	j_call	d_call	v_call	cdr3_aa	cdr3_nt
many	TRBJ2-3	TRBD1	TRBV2	CASSEPTGTDTQYF	TGTGCCAGCAGTGAACCGACAGGGACAGATACGCAGTATTTT
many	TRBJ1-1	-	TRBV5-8	CASSLEWAEAFF	TGTGCCAGCAGCTTGGAGTGGGCTGAAGCTTTCTTT
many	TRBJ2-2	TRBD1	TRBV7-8	CASSLATGVWGELFF	TGTGCCAGCAGCTTAGCTACAGGGGTCTGGGGGGAGCTGTTTTTT
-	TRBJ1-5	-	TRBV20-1	CSASIGRCNQPRHF	TGCAGTGCTAGCATAGGTCGGTGCAATCAGCCCCGGCATTTT
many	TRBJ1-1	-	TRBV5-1	CASSLESDTEAFF	TGCGCCAGCAGCTTGGAAAGCGACACTGAAGCTTTCTTT
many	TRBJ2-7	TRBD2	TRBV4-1	CASSQERGTYEQYF	TGCGCCAGCAGCCAAGAGCGGGGGACCTACGAGCAGTACTTC
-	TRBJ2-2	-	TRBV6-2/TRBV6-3	CASSYLARTWELFF	TGTGCCAGCAGTTACCTCGCACGGACCTGGGAGCTGTTTTTT
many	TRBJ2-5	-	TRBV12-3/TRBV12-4	CASSFGTDRETQYF	TGTGCCAGCAGTTTCGGTACAGATCGGGAGACCCAGTACTTC
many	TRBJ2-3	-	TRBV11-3	CASSSSLSSTDTQYF	TGTGCCAGCAGCTCGTCATTGTCTAGCACAGATACGCAGTATTTT
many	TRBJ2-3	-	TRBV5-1	CASSLASDTQYF	TGCGCCAGCAGCTTGGCCTCAGATACGCAGTATTTT
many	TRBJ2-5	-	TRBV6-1	CASSEGPAAQTQYF	TGTGCCAGCAGTGAAGGGCCCGCGGCCCAGACCCAGTACTTC
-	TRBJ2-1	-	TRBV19	CASSKLRTSHNEQFF	TGTGCCAGTAGTAAGCTCAGAACCTCCCACAATGAGCAGTTCTTC
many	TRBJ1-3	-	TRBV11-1	CASSSERGFSGNTIYF	TGTGCCAGCAGCTCGGAGCGGGGATTCTCTGGAAACACCATATATTTT
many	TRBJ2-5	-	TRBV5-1	CASSLGTEETQYF	TGCGCCAGCAGCTTGGGTACAGAAGAGACCCAGTACTTC
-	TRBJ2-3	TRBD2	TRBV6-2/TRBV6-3	CASSSVFTSGLRDTQYF	TGTGCCAGCAGTTCTGTATTCACTAGCGGACTGAGAGATACGCAGTATTTT
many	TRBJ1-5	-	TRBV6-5	CASSYFIPSGGGDQPQHF	TGTGCCAGCAGTTACTTTATCCCCTCGGGGGGCGGCGATCAGCCCCAGCATTTT
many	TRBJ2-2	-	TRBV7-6	CASSLAMGLPGTGELFF	TGTGCCAGCAGCTTAGCCATGGGACTCCCAGGGACCGGGGAGCTGTTTTTT
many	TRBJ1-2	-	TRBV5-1	CASSPGANYGYTF	TGCGCCAGCAGCCCGGGAGCTAACTATGGCTACACCTTC
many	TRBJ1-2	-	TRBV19	CASSGQGSLYGYTF	TGTGCCAGTAGTGGGCAGGGGTCCCTCTATGGCTACACCTTC
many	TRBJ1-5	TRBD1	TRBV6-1	CASSQGQPLQPQHF	TGTGCCAGCAGCCAGGGACAGCCACTACAGCCCCAGCATTTT
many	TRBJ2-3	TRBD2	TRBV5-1	CASSFGLAGGLSGTDTQYF	TGCGCCAGCAGCTTCGGACTAGCGGGGGGGTTGTCTGGCACAGATACGCAGTATTTT
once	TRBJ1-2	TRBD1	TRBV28	CASRPERGHGYTF	TGTGCCAGCAGGCCAGAAAGGGGGCACGGCTACACCTTC
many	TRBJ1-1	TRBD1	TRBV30	CAWRWGQTNTEAFF	TGTGCCTGGAGGTGGGGACAGACGAACACTGAAGCTTTCTTT
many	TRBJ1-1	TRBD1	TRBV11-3	CASSPDGTVNTEAFF	TGTGCCAGCAGCCCAGACGGGACAGTCAACACTGAAGCTTTCTTT
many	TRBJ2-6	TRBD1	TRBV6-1	CASSEGQGSGANVLTF	TGTGCCAGCAGTGAGGGACAGGGCTCTGGGGCCAACGTCCTGACTTTC
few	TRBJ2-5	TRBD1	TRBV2	CASSELQGAGETQYF	TGTGCCAGCAGTGAATTGCAGGGGGCAGGGGAGACCCAGTACTTC
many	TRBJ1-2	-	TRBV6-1	CASRADSNYGYTF	TGTGCCAGCAGAGCGGACAGTAACTATGGCTACACCTTC
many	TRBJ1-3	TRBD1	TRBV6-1	CASSRGQGSGNTIYF	TGTGCCAGCAGCCGGGGACAGGGGAGTGGAAACACCATATATTTT
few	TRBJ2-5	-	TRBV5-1	CASSLAGGQKETQYF	TGCGCCAGCAGCTTGGCCGGGGGACAGAAAGAGACCCAGTACTTC
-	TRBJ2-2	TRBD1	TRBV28	CASIRTGNTGELFF	TGTGCCAGCATAAGGACAGGGAACACCGGGGAGCTGTTTTTT
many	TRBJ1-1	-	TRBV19	CASRFGQLHTEAFF	TGTGCCTCAAGATTCGGGCAGCTGCACACTGAAGCTTTCTTT
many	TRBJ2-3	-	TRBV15	CATSRDRPGIDTQYF	TGTGCCACCAGCAGAGATCGACCGGGTATCGATACGCAGTATTTT
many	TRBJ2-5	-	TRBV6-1	CASSDRLKYQETQYF	TGTGCCAGCAGTGATCGGCTGAAATATCAAGAGACCCAGTACTTC
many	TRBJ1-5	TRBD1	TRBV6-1	CASTGQGNQPQHF	TGTGCCAGCACGGGACAGGGAAATCAGCCCCAGCATTTT
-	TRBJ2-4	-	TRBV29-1	CSVVESGKGAKNIQYF	TGCAGCGTTGTTGAGTCCGGAAAGGGTGCCAAAAACATTCAGTACTTC
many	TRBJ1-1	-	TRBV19	CASRDRLNTEAFF	TGTGCCAGTAGAGACAGGTTGAACACTGAAGCTTTCTTT
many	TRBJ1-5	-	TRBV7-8	CASSLAGSNQPQHF	TGTGCCAGCAGCTTAGCAGGATCGAATCAGCCCCAGCATTTT
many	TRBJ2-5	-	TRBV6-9	CASSYSSLQETQYF	TGTGCCAGCAGTTACTCTTCCCTCCAAGAGACCCAGTACTTC
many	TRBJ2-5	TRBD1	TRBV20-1	CSARDWRQGKETQYF	TGCAGTGCTAGAGATTGGCGACAGGGCAAAGAGACCCAGTACTTC
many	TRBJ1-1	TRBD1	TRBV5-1	CASSLGTGIGNTEAFF	TGCGCCAGCAGCTTAGGGACAGGGATTGGGAACACTGAAGCTTTCTTT
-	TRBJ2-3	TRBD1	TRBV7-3	CDSRSRDRWRADTQYF	TGTGACAGCAGATCCAGGGACAGGTGGAGGGCAGATACGCAGTATTTT
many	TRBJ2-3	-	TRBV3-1	CASSLAEATDTQYF	TGTGCCAGCAGCCTCGCTGAGGCCACAGATACGCAGTATTTT
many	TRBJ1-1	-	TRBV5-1	CASSLTTGSTEAFF	TGCGCCAGCAGCTTAACGACAGGTTCCACTGAAGCTTTCTTT
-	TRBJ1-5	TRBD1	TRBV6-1	CASRRDRGSRIYRNQPQHF	TGTGCCAGCAGACGGGACAGGGGTAGCCGGATATATAGAAATCAGCCCCAGCATTTT
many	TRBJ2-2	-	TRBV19	CASSIDTGELFF	TGTGCCAGTAGTATAGACACCGGGGAGCTGTTTTTT
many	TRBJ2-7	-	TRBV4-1	CASSLTLEYEQYF	TGCGCCAGCAGCCTAACACTCGAGTACGAGCAGTACTTC
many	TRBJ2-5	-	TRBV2	CASSATVEETQYF	TGTGCCAGCAGCGCAACGGTTGAAGAGACCCAGTACTTC
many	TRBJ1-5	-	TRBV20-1	CSASKTADQPQHF	TGCAGTGCTAGTAAGACAGCCGATCAGCCCCAGCATTTT
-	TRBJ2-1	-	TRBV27	CASMPPGGRYNEQFF	TGTGCCAGCATGCCTCCGGGTGGGCGATACAATGAGCAGTTCTTC
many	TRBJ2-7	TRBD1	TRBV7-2	CASSSGGTGAYEQYF	TGTGCCAGCAGCTCGGGGGGGACAGGGGCCTACGAGCAGTACTTC
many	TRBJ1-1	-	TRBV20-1	CSASNGRDGGAFF	TGCAGTGCTAGTAATGGCAGGGACGGGGGAGCTTTCTTT
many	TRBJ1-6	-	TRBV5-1	CASSLDNSPLHF	TGCGCCAGCAGCTTGGACAATTCACCCCTCCACTTT
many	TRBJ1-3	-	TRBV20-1	CSARRGHSGSGNTIYF	TGCAGTGCTAGAAGGGGTCACTCTGGCTCTGGAAACACCATATATTTT
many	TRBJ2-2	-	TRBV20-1	CSVGGARTGELFF	TGCAGTGTAGGAGGGGCCCGCACCGGGGAGCTGTTTTTT